What follows are 18 T cell receptor beta chains derived from one specimen sequenced in a study of cytomegalovirus exposure and HLA in healthy donors. PCR amplification relied on 60 Vbeta primers (plus 13 Jbeta primers). The repertoire was sequenced with immunoSEQ multiplex PCR; TCRdb's copy has only in-frame clones and lacks some. This table holds some 130,000 clones, 80% to 90% found once. Sequencing was performed on PBMCs. These receptors came from a male donor in good health and CMV-seropositive.

The V and J genes are TRBV27 and TRBJ2-7, with a weak D call TRBD1 (7 bases). V was cut by 6 bases and J by 4 bases, with 13 bases left in between. CDR1 MNHEY and CDR2 SMNVEV come from the germline V gene (reference sequence). The CDR3 runs 13 residues. The CDR3 reads CASRAGQLYEQYF. The CDR3 DNA reads TGTGCCAGCAGGGCGGGACAGTTATACGAGCAGTACTTC.

This chain joins TRBV27 and TRBJ2-5; a weak D match, TRBD1 (5 bases). The CDR3 is 14 residues long. V lost 3 bases to trimming and J lost 0 bases, with 8 bases between them. CDR1 and CDR2 (germline): MNHEY, SMNVEV (reference sequence). In DNA, the CDR3 is TGTGCCAGCAGTTTTTCAGGGTACCAAGAGACCCAGTACTTC. Its protein product is CASSFSGYQETQYF.

Details on this clone: The germline gene is not matched at one end of the junction; a read error may be the cause. The chain couples TRBV9 to TRBJ2-2, with D possibly being TRBD2 (6 bases). The CDR3 loop spans 15 amino acids. Germline V gene data show CDR1 as SGDLS and CDR2 as YYNGEE. The CDR3: CASSPGTLNAGELFF. The CDR3 DNA follows: TGTGCCAGCAGCCCCGGGACTCTGAACGCCGGGGAGCTGTTTTTT.

There are a few counts of this clone. The chain couples TRBV4-3 to TRBJ2-7, with D perhaps matching TRBD1 (6 bases). This CDR3 is 17 amino acids long. V gave up 1 base and J gave up 2 bases, with 18 bases separating them. Per germline, CDR1 LGHNA and CDR2 YSLEER. The CDR3 region is CASSQVRASDRAYEQYF. The CDR3 DNA sequence: TGCGCCAGCAGCCAAGTTCGGGCTTCGGACAGAGCCTACGAGCAGTACTTC.

The V and J genes are TRBV9 and TRBJ2-1, with D possibly being TRBD2 (6 bases). V was pared by 0 bases and J by 4 bases, with 11 bases between. The germline V gene encodes CDR1 SGDLS and CDR2 YYNGEE. The CDR3 is 15 amino acids. The CDR3 nucleotides are TGTGCCAGCAGCGTAGGGGGGGAACCTTACAATGAGCAGTTCTTC. Encoded protein: CASSVGGEPYNEQFF.

V usage is TRBV4-3 and J usage is TRBJ1-1; D not certain. Trimming cost V 2 bases and J 10 bases, with 17 bases left between them. Germline-derived CDR1 and CDR2 are LGHNA and YSLEER. The CDR3 sequence is 14 residues long. The CDR3 DNA is TGCGCCAGCAGCCAATTACGTCTCGGAGATGGAGCTTTCTTT. This gives the protein CASSQLRLGDGAFF.

This clone was found once. V and J are TRBV6-1 and TRBJ1-2; D possibly corresponds to TRBD1 (6 bases). The V end was cut by 7 bases, the J end by 2 bases, with 17 bases between. Germline V CDR1 and CDR2: MNHNS, SASEGT. CDR3 length: 15 amino acids. The CDR3: CASTDRQGRNYGYTF. The CDR3 DNA follows: TGTGCCAGCACCGACAGGCAAGGAAGGAACTATGGCTACACCTTC.

J is TRBJ2-7 and V is TRBV2, with TRBD2 matching over 8 bases. J was trimmed by 7 bases and V by 7 bases; bases with no gene match: 12. CDR1 and CDR2 from the germline V gene are SNHLY and FYNNEI. CDR3 length equals 14 residues. In DNA form, the CDR3 reads TGTGCCAGCATCCCATCCGGGAGGGCTCGGGAGCAGTACTTC. It codes for CASIPSGRAREQYF.

This clone appeared a few times. V gene TRBV30 combines with J gene TRBJ2-1, with 7 bases aligning to TRBD2. V shed 4 bases and J 4 bases; nucleotides not matched to a gene: 10. The CDR3 covers 15 residues. CDR1 GTSNPN and CDR2 SVGIG come from the germline V gene (reference sequence). The CDR3 nucleotides read TGTGCCTGGACTGGTAGCGGGCCAACTTACAATGAGCAGTTCTTC. Encoded protein: CAWTGSGPTYNEQFF.

The chain carries TRBV7-2 and TRBJ1-3; D remains unclear. From germline, CDR1 is SGHTA and CDR2 FQGNSA. The CDR3 sequence is 15 residues long. V lost 1 base to trimming and J lost 2 bases, with 9 bases between them. Here the CDR3 reads CASSLVTGTGNTIYF. The CDR3 coding sequence is TGTGCCAGCAGCTTAGTGACGGGGACTGGAAACACCATATATTTT. The full variable domain, its missing parts supplied by reference TRBV7-2 and TRBJ1-3, is GAGVSQSPSNKVTEKGKDVELRCDPISGHTALYWYRQSLGQGLEFLIYFQGNSAPDKSGLPSDRFSAERTGGSVSTLTIQRTQQEDSAVYLCASSLVTGTGNTIYFGEGSWLTVV.

The chain couples TRBV28 to TRBJ2-7; D might be TRBD2 (5 bases). The CDR3 covers 17 residues. Trimming took 3 bases from V and 2 from J, leaving 20 bases between them. Germline V gene lookup returns CDR1 MDHEN and CDR2 SYDVKM. The CDR3 loop reads CASSFTQLEGFPYEQYF. CDR3 nucleotide sequence: TGTGCCAGCAGTTTTACCCAACTAGAGGGCTTTCCCTACGAGCAGTACTTC. The full variable domain, rest sourced from reference TRBV28 and TRBJ2-7, is DVKVTQSSRYLVKRTGEKVFLECVQDMDHENMFWYRQDPGLGLRLIYFSYDVKMKEKGDIPEGYSVSREKKERFSLILESASTNQTSMYLCASSFTQLEGFPYEQYFGPGTRLTVT.

V is TRBV7-2 and J is TRBJ1-1; D is unresolved. Germline V lookup: CDR1 SGHTA, CDR2 FQGNSA. CDR3 length: 12 residues. V was cut by 4 bases and J by 10 bases, with 13 bases left in between. The CDR3 sequence: CASSSGGGRAFF. The CDR3 coding sequence is TGTGCCAGCAGCTCAGGAGGCGGACGAGCTTTCTTT. The whole variable domain, filled in from reference TRBV7-2 and TRBJ1-1, reads GAGVSQSPSNKVTEKGKDVELRCDPISGHTALYWYRQSLGQGLEFLIYFQGNSAPDKSGLPSDRFSAERTGGSVSTLTIQRTQQEDSAVYLCASSSGGGRAFFGQGTRLTVV.

Only a few counts were recorded for this clone. The J gene is TRBJ2-5, the V gene TRBV9; 10 bases agree with TRBD2. The ends lost 3 bases at V and 0 bases at J; junction bases unmatched: 5. The CDR3 runs 16 residues. The V gene's germline CDR1 is SGDLS and CDR2 YYNGEE. CDR3 region: CASSAGLAEYQETQYF. The CDR3 coding sequence is TGTGCCAGCAGCGCCGGACTAGCGGAGTACCAAGAGACCCAGTACTTC.

The V call is TRBV30, the J call TRBJ2-7; D is possibly TRBD2 (5 bases). Trimming left V 0 bases short and J 7 bases short, with 16 bases between. Per germline, CDR1 GTSNPN and CDR2 SVGIG (reference sequence). The CDR3 length is 14 residues. Here the CDR3 reads CAWSVSVLLQEQYF. The CDR3, as DNA: TGTGCCTGGAGTGTTAGCGTCTTGCTACAGGAGCAGTACTTC.

The chain is built from TRBV19 and TRBJ1-2; no reliable D call. In germline, CDR1 is LNHDA, CDR2 SQIVND (reference sequence). V was cut by 3 bases and J by 2 bases, with 7 bases left in between. This CDR3 spans 13 amino acids. In nucleotides, the CDR3 is TGTGCCAGTAGTATTAGCGGCAACTATGGCTACACCTTC. This sequence encodes CASSISGNYGYTF.

The chain combines TRBV5-1 with TRBJ2-5; 7 bases map to TRBD2. The assigned J gene may be wrong: the sequence end matches TRBJ2-7 better. The CDR3 runs 16 residues. The germline CDR1 and CDR2 sequences are SGHRS and YFSETQ. The CDR3 loop is CASSFTSAFSSYEQYF. CDR3 DNA: TGCGCCAGCAGCTTCACTAGCGCCTTTAGCTCCTACGAGCAGTACTTC.

The rearrangement uses TRBV4-2 and TRBJ2-5; 10 bases agree with TRBD2. The J call may be in error: the DNA end matches TRBJ2-7 better. This CDR3 comprises 17 residues. CDR1 and CDR2 from the germline V gene are LGHNA and YNFKEQ. The CDR3 nucleotides read TGTGCCAGCAGCCAAGAACCGAGGACTAGCGGAGGATACGAGCAGTACTTC. Protein: CASSQEPRTSGGYEQYF.

The chain links TRBV9 to TRBJ1-4; D may be TRBD1 (6 bases). The CDR3 is made up of 13 amino acids. Looked up from germline, CDR1 is SGDLS and CDR2 is YYNGEE. Trimming took off 3 bases at V and 5 bases at J, with 8 bases between the two ends. CDR3 nucleotide sequence: TGTGCCAGCAGCGCAACAGGGAATGAAAAACTGTTTTTT. Translated, it gives CASSATGNEKLFF.